This is a list of T cell receptor beta chains from one sample in a study of T-cell reconstitution after alpha-beta-depleted transplantation in children. MiXCR was run by TCRdb on the PCR reads, yielding one entry per CDR3 protein. The sample contains a few hundred thousand distinct CDR3 sequences, approximately 10% of which appear only once. Sequencing used PBMCs, obtained before TCRalphabeta/CD19-depleted stem cell transplant. The source is a child under two years old with acute myeloid leukemia, due to receive a stem cell transplant. Each CDR3 is given without its conserved first and last residue.

J gene: TRBJ1-2; V gene: TRBV10-3; CDR3 protein: AISGTSYGYT
J gene: TRBJ1-1; V gene: TRBV6-8; CDR3 protein: ASSVSMRGRDTEAF
J gene: TRBJ2-3; V gene: TRBV7-6; CDR3 protein: ASSLSPPSGSPLYLTDTQY
J gene: TRBJ2-3; V gene: TRBV5-5; CDR3 protein: ASSNPRAGGTFTDTQY
J gene: TRBJ2-7; V gene: TRBV7-2; CDR3 protein: ASSLRLAGDYEQY
J gene: TRBJ2-4; V gene: TRBV20-1; CDR3 protein: SAREWDLAKNIQY
J gene: TRBJ1-2; V gene: TRBV15; CDR3 protein: ATSRERTNYGYT
J gene: TRBJ2-5; V gene: TRBV20-1; CDR3 protein: SASTLGLHQETQY
J gene: TRBJ2-7; V gene: TRBV20-1; CDR3 protein: SARGASDYEQY
J gene: TRBJ2-7; V gene: TRBV27; CDR3 protein: ASSFGTGQEAYEQY
J gene: TRBJ2-3; V gene: TRBV2; CDR3 protein: ASSEAGDYRGDTQY
J gene: TRBJ2-7; V gene: TRBV29-1; CDR3 protein: SVEKDRGHEQY
J gene: TRBJ2-3; V gene: TRBV5-5; CDR3 protein: ASSLGALASADTQY
J gene: TRBJ1-1; V gene: TRBV28; CDR3 protein: ASSLSSRARGTEAF
J gene: TRBJ2-2; V gene: TRBV20-1; CDR3 protein: SASGANTGELF
J gene: TRBJ1-2; V gene: TRBV12-3/TRBV12-4; CDR3 protein: AAYGAGEGNYGYT
J gene: TRBJ2-3; V gene: TRBV5-1; CDR3 protein: ASLPAGGHTQY
J gene: TRBJ1-1; V gene: TRBV5-1; CDR3 protein: ASSNDRGLMNTEAF
J gene: TRBJ2-7; V gene: TRBV28; CDR3 protein: ASSLPVGRYEQY
J gene: TRBJ2-1; V gene: TRBV6-5; CDR3 protein: ASSYSTPGLANEQF
J gene: TRBJ1-1; V gene: TRBV7-6; CDR3 protein: ASTGGWNTEAF
J gene: TRBJ2-1; V gene: TRBV19; CDR3 protein: ASNQAPIYNEQF
J gene: TRBJ2-1; V gene: TRBV12-3/TRBV12-4; CDR3 protein: ASLRTEEQF
J gene: TRBJ2-1; V gene: TRBV5-1; CDR3 protein: ASRIGALFNNEQF
J gene: TRBJ2-1; V gene: TRBV4-2; CDR3 protein: ASSQARSGSNNEQF
J gene: TRBJ2-1; V gene: TRBV10-3; CDR3 protein: AISESKGPNEQF
J gene: TRBJ1-1; V gene: TRBV12-3/TRBV12-4; CDR3 protein: ASSFNFRAF
J gene: TRBJ2-3; V gene: TRBV18; CDR3 protein: ASSKRTDTQY
J gene: TRBJ2-2; V gene: TRBV5-2; CDR3 protein: AMGLGLLSGELF
J gene: TRBJ2-1; V gene: TRBV4-1; CDR3 protein: ASSPPSRGNEQF
J gene: TRBJ1-1; V gene: TRBV5-5; CDR3 protein: ASSSLWGTNTEAF
J gene: TRBJ1-1; V gene: TRBV20-1; CDR3 protein: SVTRGGPNTEAF
J gene: TRBJ1-1; V gene: TRBV14; CDR3 protein: ASSQDFGRLNTEAF
J gene: TRBJ2-3; V gene: TRBV5-1; CDR3 protein: ASIRVPPGQGADTQY
J gene: TRBJ1-2; V gene: TRBV6-5; CDR3 protein: ASSSGTEYGYT
J gene: TRBJ1-2; V gene: TRBV5-6; CDR3 protein: ASSWDSSYT
J gene: TRBJ2-1; V gene: TRBV5-1; CDR3 protein: ASSLGPSGGNNEQF
J gene: TRBJ2-7; V gene: TRBV6-1; CDR3 protein: ASSHSGTGNYEQY
J gene: TRBJ2-7; V gene: TRBV4-3; CDR3 protein: ASSHFAGTSGTPYEQY
J gene: TRBJ1-2; V gene: TRBV28; CDR3 protein: ATTTSGTPNYGYT
J gene: TRBJ2-1; V gene: TRBV24-1; CDR3 protein: ATSDSRLAYNEQF
J gene: TRBJ1-1; V gene: TRBV28; CDR3 protein: ASSLGHVNTEAF
J gene: TRBJ2-2; V gene: TRBV7-8; CDR3 protein: ASSQDRGANTGELF
J gene: TRBJ2-1; V gene: TRBV5-1; CDR3 protein: ASSLVSGGLNEQF
J gene: TRBJ1-1; V gene: TRBV12-3/TRBV12-4; CDR3 protein: ASSSTGIEVTF
J gene: TRBJ1-5; V gene: TRBV7-9; CDR3 protein: ASSLDVQPQH
J gene: TRBJ1-1; V gene: TRBV6-1; CDR3 protein: ASSRPENTEAF
J gene: TRBJ1-6; V gene: TRBV29-1; CDR3 protein: SVEEWTANSPLH
J gene: TRBJ2-1; V gene: TRBV19; CDR3 protein: ASSISGRHEQF
J gene: TRBJ2-7; V gene: TRBV10-1; CDR3 protein: ASSGAGTAKNSHEQY
J gene: TRBJ2-7; V gene: TRBV5-1; CDR3 protein: ASSLATTSSYEQY
J gene: TRBJ1-1; V gene: TRBV3-1; CDR3 protein: ASSQVGSEAF
J gene: TRBJ1-1; V gene: TRBV28; CDR3 protein: ASSLGGARGDTEAF
J gene: TRBJ1-4; V gene: TRBV29-1; CDR3 protein: SVGGSPVSEKLF
J gene: TRBJ2-7; V gene: TRBV19; CDR3 protein: ASSNRGSYEQY